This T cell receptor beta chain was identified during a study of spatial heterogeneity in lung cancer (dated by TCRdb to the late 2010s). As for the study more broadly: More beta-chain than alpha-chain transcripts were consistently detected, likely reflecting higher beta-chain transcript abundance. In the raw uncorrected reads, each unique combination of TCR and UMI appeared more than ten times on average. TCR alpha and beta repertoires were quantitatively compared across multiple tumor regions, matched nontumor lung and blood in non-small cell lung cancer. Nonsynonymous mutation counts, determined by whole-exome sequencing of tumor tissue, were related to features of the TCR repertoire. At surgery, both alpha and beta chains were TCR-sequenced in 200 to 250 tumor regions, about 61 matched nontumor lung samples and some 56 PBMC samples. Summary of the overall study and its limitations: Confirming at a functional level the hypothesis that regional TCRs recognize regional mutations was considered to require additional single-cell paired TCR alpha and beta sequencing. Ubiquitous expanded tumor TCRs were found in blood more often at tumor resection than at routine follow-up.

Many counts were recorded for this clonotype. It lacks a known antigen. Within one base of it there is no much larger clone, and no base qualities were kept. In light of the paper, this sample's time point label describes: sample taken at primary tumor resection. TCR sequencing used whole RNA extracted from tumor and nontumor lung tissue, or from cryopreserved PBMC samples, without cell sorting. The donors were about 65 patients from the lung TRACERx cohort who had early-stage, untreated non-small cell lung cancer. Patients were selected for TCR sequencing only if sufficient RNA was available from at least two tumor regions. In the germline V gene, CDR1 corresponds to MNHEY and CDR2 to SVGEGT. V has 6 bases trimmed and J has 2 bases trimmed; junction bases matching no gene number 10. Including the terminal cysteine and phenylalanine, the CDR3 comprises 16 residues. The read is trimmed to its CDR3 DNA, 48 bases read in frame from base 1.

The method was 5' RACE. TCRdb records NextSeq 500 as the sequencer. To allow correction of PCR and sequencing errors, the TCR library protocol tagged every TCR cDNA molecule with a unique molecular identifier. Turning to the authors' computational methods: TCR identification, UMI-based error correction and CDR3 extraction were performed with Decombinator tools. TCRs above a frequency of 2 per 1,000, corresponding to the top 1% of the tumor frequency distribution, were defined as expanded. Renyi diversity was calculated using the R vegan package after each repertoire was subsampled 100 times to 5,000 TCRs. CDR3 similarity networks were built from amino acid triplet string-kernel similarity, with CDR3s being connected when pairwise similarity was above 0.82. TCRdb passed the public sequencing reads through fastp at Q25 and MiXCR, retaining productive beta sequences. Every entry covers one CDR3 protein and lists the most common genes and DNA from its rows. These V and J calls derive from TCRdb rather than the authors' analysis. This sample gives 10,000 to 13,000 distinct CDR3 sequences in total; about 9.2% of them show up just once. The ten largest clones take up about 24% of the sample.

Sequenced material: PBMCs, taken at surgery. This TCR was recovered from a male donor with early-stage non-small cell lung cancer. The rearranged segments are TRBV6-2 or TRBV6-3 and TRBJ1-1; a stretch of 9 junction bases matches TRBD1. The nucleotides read TGTGCCAGCAGAGTGGGACAGGGAGGCTTCAACACTGAAGCTTTCTTT. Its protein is CASRVGQGGFNTEAFF.